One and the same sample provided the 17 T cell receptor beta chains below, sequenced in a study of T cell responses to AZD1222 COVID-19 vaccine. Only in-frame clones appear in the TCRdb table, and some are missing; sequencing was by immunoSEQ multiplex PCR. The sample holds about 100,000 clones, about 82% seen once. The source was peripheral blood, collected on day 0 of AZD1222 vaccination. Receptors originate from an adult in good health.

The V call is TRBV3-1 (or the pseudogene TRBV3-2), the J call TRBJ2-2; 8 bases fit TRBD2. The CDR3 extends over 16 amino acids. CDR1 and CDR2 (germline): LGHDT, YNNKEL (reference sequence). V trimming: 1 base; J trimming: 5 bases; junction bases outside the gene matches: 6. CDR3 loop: CASSQAGGRRTGELFF. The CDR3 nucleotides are TGTGCCAGCAGCCAAGCGGGGGGGCGGAGGACCGGGGAGCTGTTTTTT.

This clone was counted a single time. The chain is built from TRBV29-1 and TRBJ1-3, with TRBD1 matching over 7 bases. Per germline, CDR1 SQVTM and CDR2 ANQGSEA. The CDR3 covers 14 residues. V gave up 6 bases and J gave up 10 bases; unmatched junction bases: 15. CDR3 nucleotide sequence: TGCAGCGTCTCGACAGGGACGGTCTTCGGGACCATATATTTT. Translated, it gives CSVSTGTVFGTIYF.

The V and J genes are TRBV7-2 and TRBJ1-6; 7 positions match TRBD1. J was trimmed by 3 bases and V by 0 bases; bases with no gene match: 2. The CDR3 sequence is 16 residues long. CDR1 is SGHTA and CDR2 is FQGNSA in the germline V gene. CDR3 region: CASSLAGGGYNSPLHF. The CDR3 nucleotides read TGTGCCAGCAGCTTAGCAGGGGGCGGCTATAATTCACCCCTCCACTTT.

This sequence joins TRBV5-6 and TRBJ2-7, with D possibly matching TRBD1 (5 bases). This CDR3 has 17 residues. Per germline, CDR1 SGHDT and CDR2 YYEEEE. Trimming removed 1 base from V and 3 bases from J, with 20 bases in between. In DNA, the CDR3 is TGTGCCAGCAGCTTGCGCCCTAACATGGGGCAGAGCTACGAGCAGTACTTC. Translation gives CASSLRPNMGQSYEQYF.

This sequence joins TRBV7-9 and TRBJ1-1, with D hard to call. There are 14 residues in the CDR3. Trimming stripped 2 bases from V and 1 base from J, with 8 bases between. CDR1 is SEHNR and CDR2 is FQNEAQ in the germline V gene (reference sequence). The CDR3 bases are TGTGCCAGCAGCTTAAGTGGCACGAACACTGAAGCTTTCTTT. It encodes CASSLSGTNTEAFF.

CDR3 in DNA: TGTGCCAGTAGTGACAGGGCCGGTAATTCACCCCTCCACTTT. Its protein product is CASSDRAGNSPLHF. The chain uses TRBV19 and TRBJ1-6, with TRBD1 matching 7 bases. The V and J ends lost 5 bases and 6 bases, in that order; junction bases with no gene match: 4. This CDR3 region has 14 residues. The germline V gene has CDR1 LNHDA and CDR2 SQIVND (reference sequence).

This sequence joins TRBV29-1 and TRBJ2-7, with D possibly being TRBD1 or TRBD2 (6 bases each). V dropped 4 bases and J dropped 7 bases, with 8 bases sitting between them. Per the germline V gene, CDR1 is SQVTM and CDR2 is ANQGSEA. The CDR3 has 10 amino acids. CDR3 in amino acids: CSVGGAEQYF. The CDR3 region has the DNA TGCAGCGTTGGGGGGGCGGAGCAGTACTTC.

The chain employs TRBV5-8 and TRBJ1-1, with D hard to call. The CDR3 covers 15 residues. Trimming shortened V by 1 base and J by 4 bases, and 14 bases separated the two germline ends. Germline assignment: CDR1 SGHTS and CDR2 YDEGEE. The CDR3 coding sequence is TGTGCCAGCAGCTTGTTCATAGGGCTGGGCACTGAAGCTTTCTTT. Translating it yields CASSLFIGLGTEAFF.

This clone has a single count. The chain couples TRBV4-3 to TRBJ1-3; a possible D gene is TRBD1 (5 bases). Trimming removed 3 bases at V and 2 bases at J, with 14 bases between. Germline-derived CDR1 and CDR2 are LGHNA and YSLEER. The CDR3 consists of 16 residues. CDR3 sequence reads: CASSQDIQPTGNTIYF. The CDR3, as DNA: TGCGCCAGCAGCCAGGACATCCAGCCTACTGGAAACACCATATATTTT.

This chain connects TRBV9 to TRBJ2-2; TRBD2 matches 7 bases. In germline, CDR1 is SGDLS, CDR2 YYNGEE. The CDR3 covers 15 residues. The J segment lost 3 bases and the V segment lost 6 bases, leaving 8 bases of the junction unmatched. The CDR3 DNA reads TGTGCCAGCACTAGGGGAGGGTCGGACACCGGGGAGCTGTTTTTT. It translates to CASTRGGSDTGELFF.

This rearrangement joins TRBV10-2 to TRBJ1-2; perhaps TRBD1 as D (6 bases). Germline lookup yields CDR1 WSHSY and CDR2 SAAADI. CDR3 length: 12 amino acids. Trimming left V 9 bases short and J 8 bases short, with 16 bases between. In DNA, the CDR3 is TGCGCCAGTTTCTCAGGAGGGGGGGGCTACACCTTC. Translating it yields CASFSGGGGYTF.

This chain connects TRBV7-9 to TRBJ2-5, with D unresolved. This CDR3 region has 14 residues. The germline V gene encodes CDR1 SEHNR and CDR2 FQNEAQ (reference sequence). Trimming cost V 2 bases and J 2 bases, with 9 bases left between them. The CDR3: CASSLRQPQETQYF. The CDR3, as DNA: TGTGCCAGCAGCTTAAGGCAGCCTCAAGAGACCCAGTACTTC.

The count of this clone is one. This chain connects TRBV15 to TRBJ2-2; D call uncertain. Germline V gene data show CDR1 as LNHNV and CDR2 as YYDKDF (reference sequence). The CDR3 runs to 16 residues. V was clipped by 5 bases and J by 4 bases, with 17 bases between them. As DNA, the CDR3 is TGTGCCACCAGCGGAGCTTCTAGTGTTGGCACCGGGGAGCTGTTTTTT. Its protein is CATSGASSVGTGELFF.

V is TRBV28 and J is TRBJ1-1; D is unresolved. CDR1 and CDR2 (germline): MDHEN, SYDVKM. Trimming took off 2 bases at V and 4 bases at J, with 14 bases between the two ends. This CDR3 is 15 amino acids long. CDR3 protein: CASSLGSGFRTEAFF. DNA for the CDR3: TGTGCCAGCAGTTTAGGGTCGGGGTTCCGCACTGAAGCTTTCTTT.

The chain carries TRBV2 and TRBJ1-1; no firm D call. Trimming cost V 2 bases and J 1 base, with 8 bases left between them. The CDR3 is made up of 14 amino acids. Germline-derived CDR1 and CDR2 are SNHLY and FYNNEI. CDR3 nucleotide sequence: TGTGCCAGCAGTGAAAGGGCAGAGAACACTGAAGCTTTCTTT. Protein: CASSERAENTEAFF.

CDR3 sequence: CASRRGMGEQYF. CDR3 in DNA: TGTGCCAGCAGGAGGGGGATGGGAGAGCAGTACTTC. The chain couples TRBV28 to TRBJ2-7, with D maybe TRBD1 (6 bases). Germline V gene data show CDR1 as MDHEN and CDR2 as SYDVKM. Deletions cut 6 bases from V and 7 bases from J, with 13 bases between. The CDR3 loop spans 12 amino acids.

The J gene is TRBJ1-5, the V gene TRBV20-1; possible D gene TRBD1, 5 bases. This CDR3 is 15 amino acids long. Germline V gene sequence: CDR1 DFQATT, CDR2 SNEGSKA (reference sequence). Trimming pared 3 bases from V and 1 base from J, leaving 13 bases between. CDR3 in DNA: TGCAGTGCTAGTATACCGGGGGGAAGCAATCAGCCCCAGCATTTT. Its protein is CSASIPGGSNQPQHF.